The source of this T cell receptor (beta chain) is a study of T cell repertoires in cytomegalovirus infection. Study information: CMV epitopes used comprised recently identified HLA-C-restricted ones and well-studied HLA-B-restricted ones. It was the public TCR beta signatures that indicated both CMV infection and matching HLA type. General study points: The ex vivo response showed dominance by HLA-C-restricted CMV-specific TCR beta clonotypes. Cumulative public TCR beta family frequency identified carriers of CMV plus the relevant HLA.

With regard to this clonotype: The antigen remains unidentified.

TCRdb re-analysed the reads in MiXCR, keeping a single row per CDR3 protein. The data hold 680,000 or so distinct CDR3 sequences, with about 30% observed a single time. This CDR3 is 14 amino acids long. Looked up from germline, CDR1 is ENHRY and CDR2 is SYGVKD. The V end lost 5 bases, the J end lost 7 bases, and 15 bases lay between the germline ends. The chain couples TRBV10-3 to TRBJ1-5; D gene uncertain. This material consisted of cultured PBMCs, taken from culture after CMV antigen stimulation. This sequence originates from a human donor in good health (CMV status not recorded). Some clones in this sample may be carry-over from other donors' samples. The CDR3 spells CAISHERGSQPQHF. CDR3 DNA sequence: TGTGCCATCAGTCATGAGCGGGGTTCCCAGCCCCAGCATTTT.